This is a list of T cell receptor beta chains from one sample in a study of T cell responses to AZD1222 COVID-19 vaccine. Produced via immunoSEQ multiplex PCR; TCRdb's table is partial and in-frame only. This table holds tens of thousands of clones, roughly 90% found once. The sequencing used peripheral blood, collected on day 0 of AZD1222 vaccination. The receptors stem from an adult in good health. The CDR3 runs from the conserved cysteine through the conserved F or W. Each record gives: D gene, J gene, V gene, CDR3 protein. D genes are given only for firm matches.

>TRBD1|TRBJ1-6|TRBV5-1
CASRPTGGSSYNSPLHF
>TRBD2|TRBJ2-2|TRBV15
CATSRAAGAGELFF
>-|TRBJ1-4|TRBV10-2
CASSEFHWSLNNEKLFF
>-|TRBJ2-5|TRBV18
CASSPNRQETQYF
>TRBD1|TRBJ1-5|TRBV4-2
CASSQDGTAWTGQPQHF
>-|TRBJ2-4|TRBV29-1
CSVWSGDVDIQYF
>-|TRBJ2-5|TRBV12-3/TRBV12-4
CASGGTRETQYF
>-|TRBJ1-3|TRBV3-1/TRBV3-2
CASSSLTGTSGNTIYF
>TRBD1|TRBJ1-1|TRBV6-1
CASSERQGARFEAFF
>TRBD1|TRBJ1-3|TRBV30
CAWSVPETGAGNTIYF
>-|TRBJ2-7|TRBV10-3
CAISGLTGDEQYF
>TRBD1|TRBJ1-6|TRBV5-6
CASSWGTGGNSPLHF
>-|TRBJ2-1|TRBV11-2
CASSPPVREQFF
>-|TRBJ2-7|TRBV27
CASARGASSYEQYF
>-|TRBJ1-2|TRBV7-2
CASKKGNGYTF
>-|TRBJ1-3|TRBV19
CASSTPHVSSGNTIYF
>-|TRBJ1-6|TRBV7-2
CASSLIRTGNYNSPLHF
>TRBD1|TRBJ1-5|TRBV30
CAWSVGTAGRQPQHF
>-|TRBJ1-1|TRBV29-1
CSVSRGSTEAFF
>-|TRBJ1-3|TRBV5-1
CASSPGRWMGNTIYF
>-|TRBJ1-1|TRBV6-1
CASSEGGGGVSEAFF
>-|TRBJ2-7|TRBV6-5
CASTTTVWGSGERYF
>TRBD1|TRBJ1-2|TRBV27
CASSSQDRAGHTF
>-|TRBJ2-2|TRBV10-3
CAISESNAGGGGELFF
>-|TRBJ2-3|TRBV7-9
CASSSPDTDTQYF
>TRBD1|TRBJ1-1|TRBV2
CASSGQGLNTEAFF